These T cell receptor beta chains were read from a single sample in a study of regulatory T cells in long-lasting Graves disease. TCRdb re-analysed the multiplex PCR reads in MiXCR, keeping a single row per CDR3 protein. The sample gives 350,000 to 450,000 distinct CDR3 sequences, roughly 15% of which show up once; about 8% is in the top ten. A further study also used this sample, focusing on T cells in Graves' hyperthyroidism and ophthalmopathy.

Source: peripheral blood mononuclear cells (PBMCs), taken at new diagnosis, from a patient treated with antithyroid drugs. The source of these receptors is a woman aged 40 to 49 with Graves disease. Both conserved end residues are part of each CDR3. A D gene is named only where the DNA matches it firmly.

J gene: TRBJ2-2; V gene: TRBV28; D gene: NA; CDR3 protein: CASTQLVRARTNTGELFF
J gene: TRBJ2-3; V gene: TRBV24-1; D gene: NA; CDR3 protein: CATSAEDTQYF
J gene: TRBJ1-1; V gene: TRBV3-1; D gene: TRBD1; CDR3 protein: CASSPIGTAQRAEAFF
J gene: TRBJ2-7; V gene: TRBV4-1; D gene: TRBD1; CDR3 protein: CASSQDRQGAYEQYF
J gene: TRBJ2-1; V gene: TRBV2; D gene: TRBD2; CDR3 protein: CASRGVAGFSAYNEQFF
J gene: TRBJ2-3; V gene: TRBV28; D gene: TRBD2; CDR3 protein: CASSPYGTSAADTQYF
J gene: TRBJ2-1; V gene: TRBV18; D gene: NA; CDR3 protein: CASSPAPGGSYNKQFF
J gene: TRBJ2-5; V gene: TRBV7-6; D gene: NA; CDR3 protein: CASSLSGWETQYF
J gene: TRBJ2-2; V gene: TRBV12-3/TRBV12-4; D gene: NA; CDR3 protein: CASSSLASTGELFF
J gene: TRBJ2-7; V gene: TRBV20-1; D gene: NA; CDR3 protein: CSARVMGRESYEQYF
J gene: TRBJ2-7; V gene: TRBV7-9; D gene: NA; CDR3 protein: CASSMPQGYEQYF
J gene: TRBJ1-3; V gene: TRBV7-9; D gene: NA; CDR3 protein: CASSLGRSSENTIYF
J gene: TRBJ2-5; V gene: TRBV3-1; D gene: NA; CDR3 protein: CASSPARHAAQETQYF
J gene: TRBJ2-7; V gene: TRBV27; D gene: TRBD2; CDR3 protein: CASSLYSEPLAALGNEQYF
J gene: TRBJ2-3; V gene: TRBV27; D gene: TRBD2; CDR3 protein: CASSPAGGGGLDTQYF
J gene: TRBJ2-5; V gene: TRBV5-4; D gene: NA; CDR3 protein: CASSPMDPQETQYF
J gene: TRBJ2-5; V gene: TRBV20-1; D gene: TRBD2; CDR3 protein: CSASLAGQETQYF
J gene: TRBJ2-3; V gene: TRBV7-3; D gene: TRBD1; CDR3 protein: CASSLTGQGAVDTQYF
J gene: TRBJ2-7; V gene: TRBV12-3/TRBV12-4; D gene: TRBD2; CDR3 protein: CASTLSGASYEQYF
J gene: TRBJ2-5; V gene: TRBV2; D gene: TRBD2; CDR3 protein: CASRKTGTSGLRETQYF
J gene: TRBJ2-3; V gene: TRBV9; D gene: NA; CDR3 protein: CASSPHVSGDVGDTQYF
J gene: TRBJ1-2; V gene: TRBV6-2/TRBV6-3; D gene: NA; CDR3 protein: CASSYRGGAGGYTF
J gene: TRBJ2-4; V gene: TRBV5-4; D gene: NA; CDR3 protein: CASSPEGAKNIQYF
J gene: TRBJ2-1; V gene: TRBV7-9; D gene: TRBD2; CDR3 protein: CASSPQREHYNEQFF
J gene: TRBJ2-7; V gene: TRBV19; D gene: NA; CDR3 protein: CATTAGGEQYF
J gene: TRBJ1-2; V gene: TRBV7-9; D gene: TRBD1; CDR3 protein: CASSLTGQSNYGYTF